The clone carrying this T cell receptor beta chain was detected a few times. Its antigen is currently unknown. MiXCR, applied by TCRdb to the RT-PCR reads, yields one record per CDR3 protein. The data show roughly 190,000 distinct CDR3 sequences, with around 14% seen just once and 20% to 30% held by the top ten. The data derive from a study of response to subunit inactivated influenza vaccine. Findings and caveats of the study: Every seasonal influenza vaccination brings in few new T cells, the authors suggested.

The TCR sequence derives from a man aged 45-65 years who received an inactivated influenza vaccine. The source material was CD8+ T cells sorted from PBMCs, sampled more than 4 days after vaccination.

CDR3 region: CASSQGELYEQYF. The CDR3 bases are TGTGCCAGCAGCCAAGGGGAGCTTTACGAGCAGTACTTC. The chain has TRBV14 and TRBJ2-7; TRBD2 might be the D (5 bases). V was cut by 1 base and J by 4 bases, with 8 bases left in between. Germline CDR1 is SGHDN and CDR2 is FVKESK. This CDR3 comprises 13 residues.